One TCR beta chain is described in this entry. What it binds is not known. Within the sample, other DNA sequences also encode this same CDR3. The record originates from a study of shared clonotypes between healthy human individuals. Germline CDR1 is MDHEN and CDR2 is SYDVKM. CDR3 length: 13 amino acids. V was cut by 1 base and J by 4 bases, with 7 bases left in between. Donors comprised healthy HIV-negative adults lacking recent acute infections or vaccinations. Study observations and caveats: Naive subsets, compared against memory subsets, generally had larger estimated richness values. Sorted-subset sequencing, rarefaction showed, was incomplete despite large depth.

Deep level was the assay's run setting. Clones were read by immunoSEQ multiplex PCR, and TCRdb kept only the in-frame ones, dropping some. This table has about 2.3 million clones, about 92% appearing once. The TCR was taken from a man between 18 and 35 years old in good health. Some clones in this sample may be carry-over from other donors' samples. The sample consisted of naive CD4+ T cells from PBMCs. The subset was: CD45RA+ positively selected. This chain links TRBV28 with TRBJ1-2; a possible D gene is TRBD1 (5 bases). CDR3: CASSLLTAYGYTF. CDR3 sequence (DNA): TGTGCCAGCAGTTTATTGACAGCCTATGGCTACACCTTC.